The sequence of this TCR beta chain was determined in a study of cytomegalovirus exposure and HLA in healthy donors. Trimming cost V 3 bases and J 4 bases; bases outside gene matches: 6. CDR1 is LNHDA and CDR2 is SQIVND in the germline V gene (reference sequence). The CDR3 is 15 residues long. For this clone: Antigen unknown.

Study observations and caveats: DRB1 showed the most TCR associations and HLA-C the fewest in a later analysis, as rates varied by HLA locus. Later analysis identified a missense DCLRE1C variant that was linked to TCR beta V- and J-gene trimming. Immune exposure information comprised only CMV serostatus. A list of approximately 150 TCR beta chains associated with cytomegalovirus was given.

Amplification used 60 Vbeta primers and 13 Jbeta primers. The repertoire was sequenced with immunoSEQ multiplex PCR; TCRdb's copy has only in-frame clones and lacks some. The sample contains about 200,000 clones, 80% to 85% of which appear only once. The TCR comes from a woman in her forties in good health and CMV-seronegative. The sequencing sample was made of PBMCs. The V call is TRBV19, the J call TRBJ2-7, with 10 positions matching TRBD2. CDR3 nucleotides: TGTGCCAGTAGTATTCGGACTAGCGGAGCTTACGAGCAGTACTTC. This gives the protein CASSIRTSGAYEQYF. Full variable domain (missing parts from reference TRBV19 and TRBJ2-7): DGGITQSPKYLFRKEGQNVTLSCEQNLNHDAMYWYRQDPGQGLRLIYYSQIVNDFQKGDIAEGYSVSREKKESFPLTVTSAQKNPTAFYLCASSIRTSGAYEQYFGPGTRLTVT.